A single sample is the source of the 18 T cell receptor beta chains below, sequenced in a study of Tregs in tolerant kidney transplant recipients. Sequenced by immunoSEQ multiplex PCR; TCRdb stores in-frame clones only, minus some. The sample consists of some 69,000 clones, roughly 84% of them appearing once. The sample was CD4+ T cells from blood. The receptors were gathered from a human donor in good health.

Comment on this clone: Sequence at one end of the junction differs from germline and may be a read error. The rearrangement joins TRBV5-1 to TRBJ1-2; a possible D gene is TRBD1 (5 bases). The CDR3 runs 13 residues. Germline V gives CDR1 SGHRS, CDR2 YFSETQ. The CDR3 bases are TGTGCCAGCAGCTTCGGCAGGGAATATGGCTACACCTTC. Amino acids: CASSFGREYGYTF.

This chain links TRBV9 with TRBJ1-2, with TRBD1 as a possible D gene (5 bases). In germline, CDR1 is SGDLS, CDR2 YYNGEE. This CDR3 contains 17 residues. V was cut by 2 bases and J by 8 bases, with 25 bases left in between. The chain's CDR3 is CASSVLQPFCGGGGYTF. The CDR3 DNA reads TGTGCCAGCAGCGTGCTACAACCCTTCTGCGGGGGGGGAGGCTACACCTTC. Looking up the rest from reference TRBV9 and TRBJ1-2 gives the full variable domain: DSGVTQTPKHLITATGQRVTLRCSPRSGDLSVYWYQQSLDQGLQFLIQYYNGEERAKGNILERFSAQQFPDLHSELNLSSLELGDSALYFCASSVLQPFCGGGGYTFGSGTRLTVV.

This clone was counted a single time. This rearrangement joins TRBV2 to TRBJ2-3; D is uncertain. This CDR3 is built from 13 residues. Germline values: CDR1 SNHLY, CDR2 FYNNEI. V was cut by 4 bases and J by 1 base, with 6 bases left in between. The CDR3 DNA is TGTGCCAGCAGTGTTGATCGCACAGATACGCAGTATTTT. This encodes CASSVDRTDTQYF.

In its sample, this clone was seen once. V usage is TRBV5-1 and J usage is TRBJ2-3; TRBD2 is a possible D gene (5 bases). CDR1 and CDR2 from the germline V gene are SGHRS and YFSETQ. This CDR3 has 15 amino acids. Trimming shortened V by 4 bases and J by 2 bases, and 14 bases separated the two germline ends. In DNA form, the CDR3 reads TGCGCCAGCAGCCCGAAGAGCGGTTACACAGATACGCAGTATTTT. Translation gives CASSPKSGYTDTQYF.

The chain employs TRBV2 and TRBJ2-4; 11 bases line up with TRBD2. Trimming cost V 5 bases and J 8 bases; bases outside gene matches: 5. The CDR3 has 14 residues. The germline V gene encodes CDR1 SNHLY and CDR2 FYNNEI. CDR3 DNA: TGTGCCAGCAGTCCTAGCGGGGGGCCGGACATTCAGTACTTC. This codes for CASSPSGGPDIQYF.

This rearrangement joins TRBV28 to TRBJ2-3, with 11 nucleotides matching TRBD2. This CDR3 is 17 amino acids long. V shed 0 bases and J 2 bases; nucleotides not matched to a gene: 4. The germline V gene encodes CDR1 MDHEN and CDR2 SYDVKM. CDR3 bases: TGTGCCAGCAGTTTATGGGGACTAGCGGATACCACAGATACGCAGTATTTT. This translates into CASSLWGLADTTDTQYF.

This clone occurred a few times. The rearrangement joins TRBV7-9 to TRBJ1-1, with 7 bases identical to TRBD1. V was pared by 4 bases and J by 9 bases, with 5 bases of the junction left unmatched. This CDR3 spans 12 amino acids. Germline values: CDR1 SEHNR, CDR2 FQNEAQ (reference sequence). CDR3 residues: CASSWGQPKAFF. The CDR3 DNA follows: TGTGCCAGCAGCTGGGGACAGCCCAAAGCTTTCTTT.

The chain links TRBV21-1 to TRBJ1-4. TRBV21-1 is described as a pseudogene. This CDR3 has 16 residues. The CDR3 region is CASSKPRTAGNEKLFF. CDR3 DNA sequence: TGTGCCAGCAGCAAACCCCGGACAGCGGGAAATGAAAAACTGTTTTTT.

The chain links TRBV5-8 to TRBJ1-3; 7 bases are a match to TRBD1. The V gene's germline CDR1 is SGHTS and CDR2 YDEGEE. The CDR3 is made up of 17 amino acids. The V segment lost 7 bases and the J segment 0 bases; nucleotides outside the gene matches: 13. The chain's CDR3 is CASYQWTGFYSGNTIYF. The CDR3 nucleotides read TGTGCCAGCTATCAATGGACAGGCTTCTACTCTGGAAACACCATATATTTT.

This CDR3 is CASSLYNQPQHF. CDR3 sequence (DNA): TGTGCCAGCAGTCTTTATAATCAGCCCCAGCATTTT. This sequence joins TRBV5-4 and TRBJ1-5, with D hard to call. This CDR3 contains 12 residues. V dropped 5 bases and J dropped 4 bases, with 7 bases sitting between them. Germline lookup yields CDR1 SGHNT and CDR2 YYREEE (reference sequence).

The J gene is TRBJ2-7, the V gene TRBV6-1; D call uncertain. CDR1 and CDR2 from the germline V gene are MNHNS and SASEGT. The CDR3 spans 14 residues. Trimming shortened V by 2 bases and J by 0 bases, and 8 bases separated the two germline ends. This CDR3 reads CASSEIGISYEQYF. CDR3 in DNA: TGTGCCAGCAGTGAAATCGGTATCTCCTACGAGCAGTACTTC.

The J gene is TRBJ2-7, the V gene TRBV7-2; 11 positions match TRBD2. The V gene end was trimmed by 3 bases and the J gene end by 0 bases; junction bases not matched to a gene: 1. Germline V gives CDR1 SGHTA, CDR2 FQGNSA. CDR3 length: 15 amino acids. The DNA of the CDR3 is TGTGCCAGCAGCTTGACTAGCGGGGCCTCCTACGAGCAGTACTTC. This sequence encodes CASSLTSGASYEQYF. Complete variable domain (other parts from reference TRBV7-2 and TRBJ2-7): GAGVSQSPSNKVTEKGKDVELRCDPISGHTALYWYRQSLGQGLEFLIYFQGNSAPDKSGLPSDRFSAERTGGSVSTLTIQRTQQEDSAVYLCASSLTSGASYEQYFGPGTRLTVT.

V is TRBV27 and J is TRBJ2-5, with 7 bases matching TRBD1. V shed 5 bases, J shed 1 base, and the junction held 7 bases outside the gene matches. Germline CDR1 reads MNHEY; CDR2 reads SMNVEV (reference sequence). The CDR3 length is 15 residues. The CDR3 region has the DNA TGTGCCAGCAGTCCCCGACAGGGCTCCCAAGAGACCCAGTACTTC. Protein product: CASSPRQGSQETQYF.

This chain connects TRBV6-5 to TRBJ1-5; no clear D gene. Trimming stripped 8 bases from V and 0 bases from J, with 14 bases between. CDR3 size: 15 residues. Germline V gene data show CDR1 as MNHEY and CDR2 as SVGAGI. DNA for the CDR3: TGTGCCAGCCGGGTGGGGTTCTATAGCAATCAGCCCCAGCATTTT. Amino acid sequence: CASRVGFYSNQPQHF.

V and J are TRBV5-1 and TRBJ2-7; D might be TRBD2 (5 bases). V dropped 0 bases and J dropped 4 bases, with 8 bases sitting between them. The germline V gene has CDR1 SGHRS and CDR2 YFSETQ. The CDR3 length is 13 residues. The DNA of the CDR3 is TGCGCCAGCAGCTTGGATCGGGGATACGAGCAGTACTTC. Translation gives CASSLDRGYEQYF.

The rearrangement uses TRBV19 and TRBJ2-3; the match to TRBD1 covers 9 bases. Per germline, CDR1 LNHDA and CDR2 SQIVND (reference sequence). J was trimmed by 6 bases and V by 7 bases; bases with no gene match: 14. The CDR3 runs to 16 residues. The CDR3 DNA sequence: TGTGCCAGTAAGGGACAGGGTCAAAGTACCCACGATACGCAGTATTTT. It yields the protein CASKGQGQSTHDTQYF.

This clone was counted a single time. V usage is TRBV6-1 and J usage is TRBJ2-5; D is unresolved. V lost 4 bases, J lost 1 base, and 13 bases lay in between. In germline, CDR1 is MNHNS, CDR2 SASEGT. The CDR3 runs 15 residues. The CDR3 reads CASSVYFSLQETQYF. The CDR3 region has the DNA TGTGCCAGCAGTGTGTACTTTTCTCTCCAAGAGACCCAGTACTTC.

The gene calls are TRBV19 and TRBJ2-2; D not resolved. CDR3 length: 16 amino acids. V was trimmed by 2 bases and J by 5 bases, leaving 15 bases between them. The germline V gene encodes CDR1 LNHDA and CDR2 SQIVND (reference sequence). For the CDR3, the DNA is TGTGCCAGTAGTATAATAGGGCGGATAGAGACCGGGGAGCTGTTTTTT. Encoded protein: CASSIIGRIETGELFF.